This T cell receptor beta chain was captured in a study of OX40 agonist ivuxolimab in advanced cancers. TCRdb's table, derived via immunoSEQ multiplex PCR, lists solely in-frame clones and lacks some. Of about 27,000 clones in the sample, around 85% were seen once. Germline-derived CDR1 and CDR2 are SQVTM and ANQGSEA. Trimming removed 6 bases at V and 4 bases at J, with 20 bases between. There are 15 residues in the CDR3. The clonotype comes from an adult with an advanced solid tumor such as melanoma, head and neck, liver or kidney cancer. The V gene is TRBV29-1, the J gene TRBJ2-3; tentatively, D is TRBD2 (5 bases). This sample comprised CD4+ or CD8+ T cells sorted from blood, obtained in a trial of the OX40 agonist ivuxolimab. The CDR3 here is CSVQGSQEEADTQYF. In DNA form, the CDR3 reads TGCAGCGTCCAAGGGTCCCAGGAGGAGGCAGATACGCAGTATTTT.